Below, 19 T cell receptor beta chains from the same sample are listed, as sequenced in a study of blood T cell repertoires in COVID-19. Only in-frame clones appear in the TCRdb table, and some are missing; sequencing was by immunoSEQ multiplex PCR. The sample contains about 170,000 clones, around 87% of which appear only once. The sample was peripheral blood. These receptors all come from a woman of 80 years or more with COVID-19, enrolled during active disease.

The chain uses TRBV27 and TRBJ2-3; D might be TRBD2 (6 bases). Trimming left V 6 bases short and J 3 bases short, with 13 bases between. Germline V gene lookup returns CDR1 MNHEY and CDR2 SMNVEV (reference sequence). This CDR3 comprises 14 residues. The CDR3 spells CASSGGPLTDTQYF. Here the CDR3 DNA reads TGTGCCAGCAGCGGAGGGCCCCTAACAGATACGCAGTATTTT.

The J gene is TRBJ1-1, the V gene TRBV28, with D possibly being TRBD1 (5 bases). The CDR3 covers 14 residues. CDR1 MDHEN and CDR2 SYDVKM come from the germline V gene. Trimming removed 5 bases from V and 8 bases from J, with 18 bases in between. CDR3 region: CASSAPGLTVEAFF. The CDR3 nucleotides read TGTGCCAGCAGTGCACCGGGACTGACGGTGGAAGCTTTCTTT.

This chain links TRBV4-2 with TRBJ1-1; 11 nucleotides align to TRBD1. Germline V gives CDR1 LGHNA, CDR2 YNFKEQ. J gave up 5 bases and V 0 bases, and 2 bases lay outside the gene matches. CDR3 length: 15 residues. Here the CDR3 reads CASSQDGTGGTEAFF. The CDR3, as DNA: TGTGCCAGCAGCCAAGATGGGACAGGGGGAACTGAAGCTTTCTTT.

The chain links TRBV27 to TRBJ1-1, with TRBD1 as a possible D gene (6 bases). The CDR3 length is 15 residues. Trimming took off 8 bases at V and 3 bases at J, with 19 bases between the two ends. Germline CDR1 is MNHEY and CDR2 is SMNVEV (reference sequence). CDR3 in amino acids: CASPHGQSSDTEAFF. In nucleotides, the CDR3 is TGTGCCAGCCCCCATGGACAGTCCTCGGACACTGAAGCTTTCTTT.

The chain recombines TRBV7-2 with TRBJ2-7, with 8 bases aligning to TRBD2. This CDR3 has 15 residues. V dropped 2 bases and J dropped 7; count of bases not matched to a gene: 10. Germline V CDR1 and CDR2: SGHTA, FQGNSA. CDR3 bases: TGTGCCAGCAGCTTATTGAGTAGCGGGGCTGGGGAGCAGTACTTC. Encoded protein: CASSLLSSGAGEQYF.

DNA for the CDR3: TGTGCCAGCAGTCCCGGGACAGGGCGGGAGACCCAGTACTTC. Translating it yields CASSPGTGRETQYF. This chain connects TRBV5-4 to TRBJ2-5; TRBD1 matches at 9 bases. Per the germline V gene, CDR1 is SGHNT and CDR2 is YYREEE (reference sequence). V shed 5 bases and J 5 bases; nucleotides not matched to a gene: 7. CDR3 size: 14 residues.

This chain uses TRBV10-3 with TRBJ2-5, with D perhaps matching TRBD2 (6 bases). The V and J ends lost 6 bases and 5 bases respectively, with 10 bases between them. CDR1 and CDR2 from the germline V gene are ENHRY and SYGVKD. The CDR3 extends over 12 amino acids. The CDR3 is CAIRGRDETQYF. The CDR3 nucleotides are TGTGCCATCAGGGGGCGGGACGAGACCCAGTACTTC.

The V gene is TRBV3-1 (or the pseudogene TRBV3-2), the J gene TRBJ1-2; 8 nucleotides agree with TRBD1. The CDR3 covers 13 residues. V lost 4 bases to trimming and J lost 8 bases; unmatched junction nucleotides: 6. Germline CDR1 and CDR2: LGHDT and YNNKEL (reference sequence). The CDR3 nucleotides are TGTGCCAGCAGCCCACGGACAGGGAAAGGCTACACCTTC. Protein: CASSPRTGKGYTF.

The V and J genes are TRBV4-2 and TRBJ1-5, with D perhaps TRBD1 (5 bases). Per germline, CDR1 LGHNA and CDR2 YNFKEQ. V lost 4 bases and J lost 5, with 21 bases in between. This CDR3 has 17 amino acids. CDR3 region: CASSPRSDPGGHQPQHF. As DNA, the CDR3 is TGTGCCAGCAGCCCCAGATCGGACCCCGGGGGTCATCAGCCCCAGCATTTT.

This clone has only one observation. The chain links TRBV7-2 to TRBJ2-1; D is possibly TRBD1 (6 bases). CDR3 length equals 17 residues. Trimming stripped 1 base from V and 4 bases from J, with 17 bases between. Germline CDR1 is SGHTA and CDR2 is FQGNSA. CDR3 in DNA: TGTGCCAGCAGCTTAGGGCGCCTGGGGGCCGCTTACAATGAGCAGTTCTTC. Its translation is CASSLGRLGAAYNEQFF.

The chain joins TRBV23-1 to TRBJ2-1; no clear D gene. TRBV23-1 is an ORF; its function is uncertain. V was cut by 8 bases and J by 8 bases, with 19 bases left in between. The CDR3 length is 14 residues. CDR3 protein: CASLHLSKWDEQFF. For the CDR3, the DNA is TGCGCCAGCCTCCACCTTAGCAAGTGGGATGAGCAGTTCTTC.

This clone was picked up one time. The chain joins TRBV18 to TRBJ1-4; TRBD1 might be the D (6 bases). The germline gives CDR1 KGHSH, CDR2 LQKENI. Trimming stripped 1 base from V and 7 bases from J, with 19 bases between. The CDR3 consists of 17 residues. CDR3 protein: CASSPRGGGESGEKLFF. CDR3 bases: TGTGCCAGCTCACCACGAGGGGGGGGCGAGTCTGGTGAAAAACTGTTTTTT. The entire variable domain, with the rest obtained from reference TRBV18 and TRBJ1-4, is as follows: NAGVMQNPRHLVRRRGQEARLRCSPMKGHSHVYWYRQLPEEGLKFMVYLQKENIIDESGMPKERFSAEFPKEGPSILRIQQVVRGDSAAYFCASSPRGGGESGEKLFFGSGTQLSVL.

This clone was observed a few times. The V and J genes are TRBV28 and TRBJ1-1; the D gene is possibly TRBD1 (5 bases). CDR3 length: 18 residues. The germline gives CDR1 MDHEN, CDR2 SYDVKM. The V and J ends lost 8 bases and 1 base respectively, with 26 bases between them. The CDR3 nucleotides are TGTGCCAGCGGTGCGATGTGGGTCCAGGGTCAAAGGAACACTGAAGCTTTCTTT. The encoded protein is CASGAMWVQGQRNTEAFF.

J is TRBJ1-4 and V is TRBV4-2, with D possibly TRBD1 on 5 matching bases. Trimming removed 4 bases at V and 4 bases at J, with 19 bases between. This CDR3 has 17 amino acids. The germline V gene has CDR1 LGHNA and CDR2 YNFKEQ. The DNA of the CDR3 is TGTGCCAGCAGCCGGCAAAGTACACAGGCGATTAATGAAAAACTGTTTTTT. It codes for CASSRQSTQAINEKLFF.

This clone has a single count. The chain couples TRBV5-6 to TRBJ2-1, with D possibly being TRBD2 (7 bases). Trimming took off 7 bases at V and 4 bases at J, with 27 bases between the two ends. This CDR3 region has 18 residues. Germline assignment: CDR1 SGHDT and CDR2 YYEEEE. CDR3 loop: CASSLGGIGGRGYNEQFF. CDR3 sequence (DNA): TGTGCCAGCTCCCTGGGCGGGATAGGGGGGAGGGGATACAATGAGCAGTTCTTC.

This chain uses TRBV5-1 with TRBJ2-5; 9 bases match TRBD2. Trimming cost V 4 bases and J 4 bases; bases outside gene matches: 8. The CDR3 length is 15 residues. CDR1 SGHRS and CDR2 YFSETQ come from the germline V gene. The CDR3 nucleotides read TGCGCCAGCAGCGATCCAGCGGGAGGAATAGAGACCCAGTACTTC. Translating it yields CASSDPAGGIETQYF. Full variable domain (missing parts from reference TRBV5-1 and TRBJ2-5): KAGVTQTPRYLIKTRGQQVTLSCSPISGHRSVSWYQQTPGQGLQFLFEYFSETQRNKGNFPGRFSGRQFSNSRSEMNVSTLELGDSALYLCASSDPAGGIETQYFGPGTRLLVL.

The J gene is TRBJ1-2, the V gene TRBV20-1; 7 bases match TRBD1. CDR1 is DFQATT and CDR2 is SNEGSKA in the germline V gene (reference sequence). After removal of 3 bases from V and 6 bases from J, the junction contained 1 base not matched to a gene. The CDR3 totals 11 residues. CDR3 nucleotide sequence: TGCAGTGCTAGGGACAGGAATGGCTACACCTTC. It encodes CSARDRNGYTF.

This chain links TRBV9 with TRBJ1-1; 10 positions agree with TRBD1. Germline CDR1 SGDLS, CDR2 YYNGEE. The CDR3 has 15 amino acids. With V trimmed by 0 bases and J by 3 bases, 2 bases remained unmatched. CDR3 loop: CASSVVGTGDTEAFF. The CDR3 DNA is TGTGCCAGCAGCGTAGTTGGGACAGGGGACACTGAAGCTTTCTTT.

The chain joins TRBV6-2 or TRBV6-3 to TRBJ2-7; 8 nucleotides match TRBD1. The germline gives CDR1 MNHEY, CDR2 SVGEGT. Unmatched junction bases numbered 2, after V lost 0 bases and J lost 4 bases. There are 14 residues in the CDR3. The CDR3 reads CASSYSTGAYEQYF. The CDR3 DNA follows: TGTGCCAGCAGTTACTCGACAGGGGCGTACGAGCAGTACTTC.